The clone carrying this TCR beta chain was detected a few times. Its antigen remains unknown. The sample belongs to a study of blood T cells in healthy people across ages. The study, taken as a whole, reports: Naive CD4+ cells and diversity were both higher in long-lived donors than in aged donors.

A J-beta primer mix and a sample-barcoded 5' primer were used in a second PCR of about 7 to 12 cycles. TCRdb called the 5' RACE reads again in MiXCR, with one record for every CDR3 protein. The sample consists of about 800,000 distinct CDR3 sequences, more than 45% of them appearing once. CDR3 length: 12 residues. CDR1 SEHNR and CDR2 FQNEAQ come from the germline V gene (reference sequence). Trimming cost V 5 bases and J 2 bases, with 6 bases left between them. The sequenced sample was blood. This chain links TRBV7-9 with TRBJ2-5; D is unclear. The receptor was derived from a man aged 25-45 years in good health. Written as DNA, the CDR3 is TGTGCCAGCAGCCCTACTCAAGAGACCCAGTACTTC. It is translated as CASSPTQETQYF.